These 21 T cell receptor beta chains were all obtained from the same sample, sequenced in a study of T cells in women clearing cervical HPV infection. Here immunoSEQ multiplex PCR was the method, and the copy in TCRdb shows in-frame clones only, minus some. Recorded for this sample: about 35,000 clones. Sequencing input: blood buffy coat. The source is a woman between 18 and 70 years old with a cervical HPV16 infection that either progressed to CIN3+ or cleared (not recorded which).

To note about this clone: The sequenced fragment ends 3 residues before the CDR3 boundary, so the rest is inferred from the germline J gene. The genes are TRBV18 and TRBJ1-2; the D is unclear. The CDR3 is made up of 15 amino acids. CDR1 and CDR2 from the germline V gene are KGHSH and LQKENI. The part of the CDR3 DNA that was read is TGTGCCAGCTCAGGACTAGCGGGAGCTGGAGATACC. It yields the protein CASSGLAGAGDT. The entire CDR3 is CASSGLAGAGDTYTF.

To note about this clone: From the germline J gene comes the end of the CDR3, since the read stops 3 residues before it. This sequence joins TRBV19 and TRBJ2-3, with D perhaps matching TRBD2 (7 bases). The germline V gene encodes CDR1 LNHDA and CDR2 SQIVND (reference sequence). This CDR3 is built from 14 residues. The covered CDR3 bases are TGTGCCAGTAGTTCCGGACAGCGGGGCCAGCCG. It codes for CASSSGQRGQP. The entire CDR3 protein reads CASSSGQRGQPQYF.

The sequenced part of the CDR3 DNA is TGCAGTGCTAGAGACCTAGCGGAGAGCTCCTACAATGAG. This sequence encodes CSARDLAESSYNE. The whole CDR3 reads CSARDLAESSYNEQFF. The chain has TRBV20-1 and TRBJ2-1, with 7 bases that match TRBD2. The read finishes 3 residues shy of the CDR3 end, and the germline J gene is used to complete it. The CDR3 covers 16 residues. V shed 0 bases and J 0 bases; nucleotides not matched to a gene: 5. Germline CDR1 DFQATT, CDR2 SNEGSKA (reference sequence).

As concerns this clone: The read terminates 3 residues before the CDR3 end, so the remaining end is supplied by the germline J gene. The chain is built from TRBV7-9 and TRBJ1-1, with unresolved D. Germline CDR1 is SEHNR and CDR2 is FQNEAQ (reference sequence). V shed 8 bases and J shed 2 bases, with 12 bases lying between them. The CDR3 is 13 residues long. CDR3 loop: CASRFGLNTEAFF. The part of the CDR3 DNA that was read is TGTGCCAGCCGATTTGGACTTAACACTGAA.

As for this clone: Read sequence stops 3 residues before the CDR3 end, and the germline J gene provides the missing end. This chain links TRBV5-8 with TRBJ1-2; D is uncertain. CDR3 size: 13 residues. Germline V lookup: CDR1 SGHTS, CDR2 YDEGEE. V lost 0 bases to trimming and J lost 6 bases, with 9 bases between them. The part of the CDR3 DNA that was read is TGTGCCAGCAGCTTGGTGGTGACAAATGGC. The encoded protein is CASSLVVTNG. The entire CDR3 is CASSLVVTNGYTF.

With respect to this clone: Sequencing ends 3 residues short of the CDR3 end; the germline J gene provides the rest. The chain has TRBV5-1 and TRBJ2-5; 10 nucleotides align to TRBD2. The CDR3 sequence is 15 residues long. Germline lookup yields CDR1 SGHRS and CDR2 YFSETQ. V lost 1 base to trimming and J lost 5 bases; unmatched junction nucleotides: 5. The part of the CDR3 DNA that was read is TGCGCCAGCAGCTTGAGGAGCGGGAGGGCCGAGACC. It is translated as CASSLRSGRAET. The full CDR3 is CASSLRSGRAETQYF. Combining the CDR3 with reference TRBV5-1 and TRBJ2-5 gives the whole variable domain KAGVTQTPRYLIKTRGQQVTLSCSPISGHRSVSWYQQTPGQGLQFLFEYFSETQRNKGNFPGRFSGRQFSNSRSEMNVSTLELGDSALYLCASSLRSGRAETQYFGPGTRLLVL.

About this clone itself: The read terminates 3 residues before the CDR3 end, so the remaining end is supplied by the germline J gene. V is TRBV20-1 and J is TRBJ2-7, with D possibly matching TRBD2 (6 bases). The V end lost 6 bases, the J end lost 2 bases, and 17 bases lay between the germline ends. There are 14 residues in the CDR3. Germline-derived CDR1 and CDR2 are DFQATT and SNEGSKA (reference sequence). Partial CDR3 DNA: TGCAGTGCCCAAGAGGGTACTAGCCCCTACGAG. This codes for CSAQEGTSPYE. The CDR3 as a whole reads CSAQEGTSPYEQYF.

To note about this clone: The read terminates 3 residues before the CDR3 end, so the remaining end is supplied by the germline J gene. The gene calls are TRBV11-2 and TRBJ1-4, with 7 positions matching TRBD1. The CDR3 consists of 13 residues. Germline CDR1 SGHAT, CDR2 FQNNGV. After removal of 0 bases from V and 8 bases from J, the junction contained 0 bases not matched to a gene. The part of the CDR3 DNA that was read is TGTGCCAGCAGCTTAGACAGGGGGGAAAAA. Residues: CASSLDRGEK. The whole CDR3 protein reads CASSLDRGEKLFF.

As concerns this clone: The read is 3 residues too short to cover the CDR3 end, so that end is filled in from the germline J gene. The V call is TRBV7-3, the J call TRBJ2-1; TRBD2 might be the D (6 bases). Germline CDR1 and CDR2: SGHTA and FQGTGA. The length of the CDR3 is 17 residues. V was pared by 6 bases and J by 9 bases, with 27 bases between. Here the CDR3 reads CASSVRRVGDFSGEQFF. The CDR3 DNA, read in part, is TGTGCCAGCAGTGTTAGGCGGGTAGGCGACTTTAGCGGTGAG.

With respect to this clone: The missing CDR3 end, 3 residues past where the read stops, is filled in from the germline J gene. The V and J genes are TRBV7-2 and TRBJ2-7; perhaps TRBD2 as D (6 bases). Trimming took 3 bases from V and 6 from J, leaving 9 bases between them. Germline CDR1 SGHTA, CDR2 FQGNSA. The CDR3 sequence is 12 residues long. The CDR3 DNA, read in part, is TGTGCCAGCAGCTTCCCCGGGGGCGAG. Encoded protein: CASSFPGGE. The full CDR3 reads CASSFPGGEQYF.

About this clone: The read ends 3 residues before the CDR3 terminus; that terminus is restored from the germline J gene. J is TRBJ2-3 and V is TRBV5-4; no definite D call. The V gene's germline CDR1 is SGHNT and CDR2 YYREEE (reference sequence). This CDR3 region has 14 residues. V was trimmed by 4 bases and J by 2 bases, leaving 11 bases between them. CDR3 sequence: CASSPARYTDTQYF. The DNA read from the CDR3 is TGTGCCAGCAGCCCGGCTAGGTACACAGATACG.

Of note for this clone: The CDR3 end lies 3 residues beyond the end of the read and is filled in from the germline J gene. The chain is built from TRBV20-1 and TRBJ1-1; D unresolved. The CDR3 has 11 residues. Germline V gives CDR1 DFQATT, CDR2 SNEGSKA (reference sequence). The sequenced part of the CDR3 DNA is TGCAGTGCTAGTTCGTCACACACA. This translates into CSASSSHT. In full, the CDR3 is CSASSSHTAFF.

CDR3 sequence: CASSLGSRSRAFF. The part of the CDR3 DNA that was read is TGTGCCAGCAGCTTAGGTTCTAGAAGCAGA. This chain joins TRBV7-9 and TRBJ1-1; D not certain. The CDR3 end lies 3 residues beyond the end of the read and is filled in from the germline J gene. Germline CDR1 reads SEHNR; CDR2 reads FQNEAQ (reference sequence). The CDR3 runs 13 residues.

Regarding this clone: The read falls 3 residues short of the CDR3 end, and the missing part is taken from the germline J gene. The rearrangement uses TRBV5-1 and TRBJ2-3; D perhaps matches TRBD2 (6 bases). Per germline, CDR1 SGHRS and CDR2 YFSETQ. The CDR3 is 16 residues long. Between the trimmed V and J ends, which lost 4 bases and 2 bases, there was a span of 17 bases. The CDR3: CASSPWRGGNTDTQYF. CDR3 bases read: TGCGCCAGCAGCCCCTGGCGTGGGGGGAACACAGATACG.

As regards this clone: The missing CDR3 end, 3 residues past where the read stops, is filled in from the germline J gene. The chain recombines TRBV5-1 with TRBJ1-1, with 7 positions matching TRBD1. The CDR3 spans 15 residues. CDR1 is SGHRS, CDR2 YFSETQ, per germline. J gave up 1 base and V 4 bases, and 7 bases lay outside the gene matches. The CDR3 protein is CASSLRTGANTEAFF. The covered CDR3 bases are TGCGCCAGCAGCCTGCGGACAGGTGCGAACACTGAA.

About this clone: The CDR3 end lies 3 residues beyond the end of the read and is filled in from the germline J gene. The V call is TRBV5-4, the J call TRBJ2-1; 10 nucleotides agree with TRBD2. Germline loops: CDR1 SGHNT, CDR2 YYREEE (reference sequence). The CDR3 is made up of 15 amino acids. V trimming: 4 bases; J trimming: 4 bases; junction bases outside the gene matches: 5. The CDR3 loop reads CASSSGGAIYNEQFF. Incomplete CDR3 DNA: TGTGCCAGCAGCAGCGGGGGGGCCATATACAATGAG. Full variable domain (rest looked up from reference TRBV5-4 and TRBJ2-1): ETGVTQSPTHLIKTRGQQVTLRCSSQSGHNTVSWYQQALGQGPQFIFQYYREEENGRGNFPPRFSGLQFPNYSSELNVNALELDDSALYLCASSSGGAIYNEQFFGPGTRLTVL.

Comments on this clone: The read comes to an end 3 residues before the CDR3 does, leaving the germline J gene to fill in the end. V usage is TRBV7-2 and J usage is TRBJ1-2; possible D gene TRBD1, 6 bases. Germline values: CDR1 SGHTA, CDR2 FQGNSA. The CDR3 is made up of 15 amino acids. The covered CDR3 bases are TGTGCCAGCAGCTGGACTAGCGGGGGCTACAATGAC. As protein: CASSWTSGGYND. The whole CDR3 is CASSWTSGGYNDYTF.

Details on this clone: The read halts 3 residues ahead of the CDR3 end, with the missing end drawn from the germline J gene. The chain links TRBV5-1 to TRBJ1-4; 12 bases fit TRBD1. This CDR3 is 17 amino acids long. The germline CDR1 and CDR2 sequences are SGHRS and YFSETQ. V shed 4 bases and J 3 bases; nucleotides not matched to a gene: 7. The CDR3: CASSPGTGGRANEKLFF. Partial CDR3 DNA: TGCGCCAGCAGCCCCGGGACAGGGGGCAGGGCTAATGAAAAA.

Comment on this clone: The read finishes 3 residues shy of the CDR3 end, and the germline J gene is used to complete it. The chain recombines TRBV5-1 with TRBJ2-1; the D gene is possibly TRBD2 (6 bases). The V end was cut by 4 bases, the J end by 9 bases, with 20 bases between. CDR1 is SGHRS, CDR2 YFSETQ, per germline. The CDR3 runs 15 residues. The CDR3 DNA, read in part, is TGCGCCAGCAGCCCGGGGGACCAAGTCGCGAGTGAG. Protein sequence: CASSPGDQVASE. The entire CDR3 is CASSPGDQVASEQFF.

To note about this clone: Coverage ceases 3 residues before the CDR3 finishes, and the germline J gene fills in the end. The genes are TRBV12-5 and TRBJ2-7; D uncertain. CDR1 is LGHNT, CDR2 FRNRAP, per germline. The CDR3 loop spans 12 amino acids. Deletions cut 4 bases from V and 4 bases from J, with 8 bases between. CDR3 in amino acids: CASGSGCYEQYF. The CDR3 DNA, read in part, is TGTGCTAGTGGTTCCGGTTGTTACGAG.

As to this clone: The read falls 3 residues short of the CDR3 end, and the missing part is taken from the germline J gene. The chain links TRBV18 to TRBJ1-2; D is possibly TRBD1 (6 bases). The CDR3 totals 17 residues. Germline V gene data show CDR1 as KGHSH and CDR2 as LQKENI. CDR3 DNA, as far as it was read: TGTGCCAGCTCACCAGAGAAACAGGGATGGAGCTTTGATGAC. It translates to CASSPEKQGWSFDD. The full CDR3 is CASSPEKQGWSFDDYTF.